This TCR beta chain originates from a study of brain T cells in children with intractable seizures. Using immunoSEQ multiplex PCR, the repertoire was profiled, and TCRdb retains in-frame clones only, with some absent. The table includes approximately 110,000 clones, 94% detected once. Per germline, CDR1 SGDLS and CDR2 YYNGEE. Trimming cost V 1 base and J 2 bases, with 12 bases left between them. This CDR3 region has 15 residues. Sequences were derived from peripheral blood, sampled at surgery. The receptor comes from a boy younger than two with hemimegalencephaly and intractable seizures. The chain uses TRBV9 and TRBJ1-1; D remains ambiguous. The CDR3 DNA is TGTGCCAGCAGCGTAATGGGGAGACTAAACACTGAAGCTTTCTTT. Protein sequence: CASSVMGRLNTEAFF. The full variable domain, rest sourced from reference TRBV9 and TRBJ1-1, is DSGVTQTPKHLITATGQRVTLRCSPRSGDLSVYWYQQSLDQGLQFLIQYYNGEERAKGNILERFSAQQFPDLHSELNLSSLELGDSALYFCASSVMGRLNTEAFFGQGTRLTVV.